The 32 T cell receptor beta chains given below trace back to one sample, sequenced in a study of patients and donors after allogeneic stem cell transplantation. Each CDR3 protein is one row after TCRdb ran MiXCR on the RT-PCR reads. The sample lists more than 850,000 distinct CDR3 sequences, roughly 18% occurring once. Sequenced input: blood, either unsorted or a sorted T cell fraction (not recorded which). These receptors all stem from a human donor who was either an allogeneic HSCT recipient or a stem cell or donor lymphocyte infusion donor (not recorded which). It is not recorded whose cells these are; they may come from a transplant donor.

This chain connects TRBV28 to TRBJ1-1, with 10 bases identical to TRBD1. V lost 6 bases and J lost 4; bases outside the gene matches: 8. CDR1 MDHEN and CDR2 SYDVKM come from the germline V gene. The CDR3 has 15 amino acids. The CDR3 DNA follows: TGTGCCAGCAGAGCGACAGGGGGCCGGGTCACTGAAGCTTTCTTT. Its protein is CASRATGGRVTEAFF.

This clonotype was counted between two and nine times. J is TRBJ2-5 and V is TRBV12-3 or TRBV12-4, with D perhaps matching TRBD1 (6 bases). The germline V and J ends were trimmed by 5 bases and 1 base, with 14 bases remaining between them. This CDR3 spans 15 amino acids. Written as DNA, the CDR3 is TGTGCCAGCAGTCTACGGGACATCATCCAAGAGACCCAGTACTTC. Its translation is CASSLRDIIQETQYF.

V usage is TRBV5-5 and J usage is TRBJ2-2; no clear D gene. This CDR3 comprises 12 residues. Germline CDR1 reads SGHKS; CDR2 reads YYEKEE (reference sequence). Deletions cut 6 bases from V and 6 bases from J, with 9 bases between. The CDR3 region is CASTIGSGELFF. CDR3 sequence (DNA): TGTGCCAGCACCATAGGCTCCGGGGAGCTGTTTTTT.

The V call is TRBV5-1, the J call TRBJ2-1; 9 bases fit TRBD2. V lost 3 bases to trimming and J lost 9 bases; unmatched junction nucleotides: 19. Per germline, CDR1 SGHRS and CDR2 YFSETQ. The CDR3 is 18 residues long. The CDR3 loop reads CASSYSESLSGRLFEQFF. CDR3 bases: TGCGCCAGCAGCTACTCCGAATCCCTTAGCGGGAGATTGTTTGAGCAGTTCTTC. Full variable domain (rest looked up from reference TRBV5-1 and TRBJ2-1): KAGVTQTPRYLIKTRGQQVTLSCSPISGHRSVSWYQQTPGQGLQFLFEYFSETQRNKGNFPGRFSGRQFSNSRSEMNVSTLELGDSALYLCASSYSESLSGRLFEQFFGPGTRLTVL.

The chain joins TRBV20-1 to TRBJ1-1; D perhaps matches TRBD1 (6 bases). CDR3 length: 12 residues. Germline CDR1 is DFQATT and CDR2 is SNEGSKA (reference sequence). V was shortened by 1 base and J by 6 bases, with 9 bases between the two germline ends. The CDR3 sequence is CSARGTVAEAFF. CDR3 coding DNA: TGCAGTGCTAGAGGGACAGTTGCTGAAGCTTTCTTT.

In this sample, this clonotype turned up a few times. The chain is built from TRBV20-1 and TRBJ1-2; a weak D match, TRBD1 (6 bases). This CDR3 contains 12 residues. Germline V gene sequence: CDR1 DFQATT, CDR2 SNEGSKA (reference sequence). V was shortened by 4 bases and J by 2 bases, with 8 bases between the two germline ends. This CDR3 reads CSATRGNYGYTF. CDR3 DNA sequence: TGCAGTGCTACTAGGGGGAACTATGGCTACACCTTC.

This clonotype came up many times. The chain carries TRBV6-7 and TRBJ1-5, with TRBD1 matching over 10 bases. TRBV6-7 is assigned to the ORF class and has an uncertain function. The junction had 9 bases not matched to a gene; V was cut back by 7 bases and J by 6 bases. CDR3 size: 15 residues. This chain's CDR3 is CASKKGQGIGQPQHF. CDR3 coding DNA: TGTGCCAGCAAGAAGGGACAGGGGATTGGTCAGCCCCAGCATTTT.

The chain employs TRBV12-3 or TRBV12-4 and TRBJ2-7; D may be TRBD1 (6 bases). V lost 6 bases, J lost 2 bases, and 17 bases lay in between. CDR3 length equals 15 residues. The CDR3 is CASSPDRRLTYEQYF. In DNA, the CDR3 is TGTGCCAGCAGCCCAGACAGGAGATTAACCTACGAGCAGTACTTC.

Only a few counts were recorded for this clonotype. The chain uses TRBV10-3 and TRBJ2-1; D may be TRBD2 (5 bases). Germline loops: CDR1 ENHRY, CDR2 SYGVKD. This CDR3 is built from 14 residues. The V end was cut by 11 bases, the J end by 0 bases, with 14 bases between. CDR3: CASASGNSYNEQFF. The CDR3, as DNA: TGTGCCTCGGCGTCGGGGAACTCCTACAATGAGCAGTTCTTC.

The chain is built from TRBV20-1 and TRBJ2-3, with TRBD1 matching over 9 bases. This CDR3 has 15 amino acids. V lost 3 bases to trimming and J lost 0 bases; unmatched junction nucleotides: 4. Germline assignment: CDR1 DFQATT and CDR2 SNEGSKA (reference sequence). CDR3 in DNA: TGCAGTGCTAGCTCGGGGACAGGGAGCACAGATACGCAGTATTTT. Residues: CSASSGTGSTDTQYF.

This sequence joins TRBV3-1 and TRBJ1-4; D gene unclear. The V end was cut by 1 base, the J end by 5 bases, with 11 bases between. This CDR3 spans 15 amino acids. The germline V gene encodes CDR1 LGHDT and CDR2 YNNKEL (reference sequence). The CDR3 sequence: CASSQVAFENEKLFF. In nucleotides, the CDR3 is TGTGCCAGCAGCCAAGTAGCATTTGAGAATGAAAAACTGTTTTTT.

This clonotype was counted once. This chain links TRBV5-1 with TRBJ2-7, with 8 bases aligning to TRBD2. CDR3 size: 13 residues. CDR1 and CDR2 from the germline V gene are SGHRS and YFSETQ. V lost 2 bases, J lost 5 bases, and 3 bases stayed unmatched. CDR3: CASSFPGGHEQYF. CDR3 nucleotide sequence: TGCGCCAGCAGCTTCCCGGGGGGGCACGAGCAGTACTTC.

As regards this clonotype: The DNA is omitted, as the CDR3 cannot be located on it reliably, and the CDR3 follows TCRdb's listing. The V gene is TRBV5-1, the J gene TRBJ2-1; the DNA was not compared with TRBD1, the D call given in the table. The CDR3 is 15 amino acids in total, end residues counted. Germline lookup yields CDR1 SGHRS and CDR2 YFSETQ. CDR3 loop: CASSPGVGQGSREFF.

This clonotype has a handful of counts. The rearrangement uses TRBV20-1 and TRBJ1-5; TRBD1 agrees at 9 bases. The V gene end was trimmed by 0 bases and the J gene end by 1 base; junction bases not matched to a gene: 10. The CDR3 covers 18 residues. Germline values: CDR1 DFQATT, CDR2 SNEGSKA (reference sequence). CDR3 nucleotide sequence: TGCAGTGCTAGAGATCGGGACAGGGCCGGGGGGAGCAATCAGCCCCAGCATTTT. Its protein is CSARDRDRAGGSNQPQHF.

This clonotype came up a few times. The chain is built from TRBV20-1 and TRBJ2-7; perhaps D is TRBD1 or TRBD2 (5 bases each). The CDR3 sequence is 13 residues long. Germline lookup yields CDR1 DFQATT and CDR2 SNEGSKA (reference sequence). V lost 6 bases, J lost 6 bases, and 18 bases lay in between. The CDR3: CSALAGVRGEQYF. CDR3 DNA sequence: TGCAGTGCGTTGGCAGGAGTGAGGGGCGAGCAGTACTTC.

The sample holds many counts of this clonotype. The chain combines TRBV29-1 with TRBJ2-7; no clear D gene. V lost 6 bases, J lost 0 bases, and 12 bases lay in between. This CDR3 has 13 residues. Germline V CDR1 and CDR2: SQVTM, ANQGSEA. CDR3 residues: CSVTDTYSYEQYF. Here the CDR3 DNA reads TGCAGCGTGACTGACACCTACTCCTACGAGCAGTACTTC.

The sample holds a few counts of this clonotype. The V call is TRBV29-1, the J call TRBJ1-2; D may be TRBD1 (5 bases). CDR3 length equals 14 residues. Germline V gene sequence: CDR1 SQVTM, CDR2 ANQGSEA. V lost 1 base and J 7 bases, leaving 16 bases between the germline ends. Here the CDR3 reads CSVEGGATVSGYTF. CDR3 coding DNA: TGCAGCGTTGAAGGTGGGGCGACCGTCTCTGGCTACACCTTC.

This clonotype has only a few counts. The chain couples TRBV4-3 to TRBJ2-3, with D tentatively TRBD1 or TRBD2 (6 bases each). The CDR3 spans 12 residues. Trimming removed 9 bases at V and 6 bases at J, with 13 bases between. The germline V gene has CDR1 LGHNA and CDR2 YSLEER. The CDR3 reads CARHRGPDTQYF. Here the CDR3 DNA reads TGCGCCAGGCACCGGGGGCCCGATACGCAGTATTTT.

The chain carries TRBV9 and TRBJ2-3; the match to TRBD2 covers 10 bases. The CDR3 consists of 19 residues. V dropped 0 bases and J dropped 0; count of bases not matched to a gene: 10. The germline V gene encodes CDR1 SGDLS and CDR2 YYNGEE. CDR3 DNA: TGTGCCAGCAGCGTAGGGCGGGCTAGCGGGAGAGCTAGCACAGATACGCAGTATTTT. The encoded protein is CASSVGRASGRASTDTQYF.

This chain links TRBV2 with TRBJ2-1; 9 bases map to TRBD2. Trimming cost V 3 bases and J 8 bases; bases outside gene matches: 5. This CDR3 comprises 14 residues. CDR1 and CDR2 from the germline V gene are SNHLY and FYNNEI. The CDR3 coding sequence is TGTGCCAGCAGTGATCCTAGCGGGACGGATGAGCAGTTCTTC. Translation: CASSDPSGTDEQFF.

The V and J genes are TRBV27 and TRBJ1-4; D gene ambiguous. V lost 3 bases to trimming and J lost 5 bases, with 13 bases between them. The CDR3 runs to 15 residues. From germline, CDR1 is MNHEY and CDR2 SMNVEV (reference sequence). CDR3 residues: CASSFYPGSNEKLFF. DNA of the CDR3: TGTGCCAGCAGTTTTTATCCGGGCAGCAATGAAAAACTGTTTTTT.

This clonotype was observed a few times. The chain couples TRBV20-1 to TRBJ2-1; D remains ambiguous. Germline values: CDR1 DFQATT, CDR2 SNEGSKA (reference sequence). The CDR3 runs 14 residues. The V end lost 6 bases, the J end lost 2 bases, and 14 bases lay between the germline ends. The CDR3 DNA is TGCAGTGCCTCAGTCCCCGGCACCTACAATGAGCAGTTCTTC. It specifies CSASVPGTYNEQFF.

V gene TRBV29-1 combines with J gene TRBJ1-1; tentatively, D is TRBD1 (5 bases). The CDR3 totals 12 residues. Looked up from germline, CDR1 is SQVTM and CDR2 is ANQGSEA. V lost 6 bases and J 0 bases, leaving 8 bases between the germline ends. Written as DNA, the CDR3 is TGCAGCGTGGGGGGAATGAACACTGAAGCTTTCTTT. Protein sequence: CSVGGMNTEAFF.

The chain recombines TRBV15 with TRBJ2-1, with 7 bases matching TRBD1. V trimming: 4 bases; J trimming: 0 bases; junction bases outside the gene matches: 3. Germline V gives CDR1 LNHNV, CDR2 YYDKDF (reference sequence). The CDR3 consists of 15 residues. The CDR3 DNA sequence: TGTGCCACCAGCAAGGACAGGTTCTCCTACAATGAGCAGTTCTTC. It yields the protein CATSKDRFSYNEQFF.

The V call is TRBV6-5, the J call TRBJ1-1, with D perhaps TRBD1 (5 bases). V lost 10 bases, J lost 11 bases, and 17 bases lay in between. The length of the CDR3 is 11 residues. Looked up from germline, CDR1 is MNHEY and CDR2 is SVGAGI. The CDR3 DNA follows: TGTGCCACCCTCCAGGGCCTGGGGGCTTTCTTT. Translating it yields CATLQGLGAFF.

The rearrangement links TRBV5-4 to TRBJ2-5, with D perhaps TRBD2 (6 bases). Germline-derived CDR1 and CDR2 are SGHNT and YYREEE (reference sequence). The CDR3 loop spans 13 amino acids. Trimming stripped 5 bases from V and 9 bases from J, with 17 bases between. For the CDR3, the DNA is TGTGCCAGCAGTCGACTGCCGTCGGGGGCCCAGTACTTC. Its protein product is CASSRLPSGAQYF.

V is TRBV20-1 and J is TRBJ2-1; D is perhaps TRBD1 or TRBD2 (5 bases each). This CDR3 region has 12 residues. V was clipped by 5 bases and J by 7 bases, with 12 bases between them. CDR1 DFQATT and CDR2 SNEGSKA come from the germline V gene (reference sequence). CDR3 nucleotides: TGCAGTGCTGAACGGTGGGGGAATGAGCAGTTCTTC. Residues: CSAERWGNEQFF.

This clonotype was seen more than once but under ten times. The chain has TRBV24-1 and TRBJ2-7; D is ambiguous. The CDR3 spans 14 residues. Trimming took off 7 bases at V and 0 bases at J, with 12 bases between the two ends. The V gene's germline CDR1 is KGHDR and CDR2 SFDVKD. The CDR3 nucleotides are TGTGCCACCAGCCCGGACGGAAGCTCCTACGAGCAGTACTTC. This sequence encodes CATSPDGSSYEQYF.

This clonotype was observed a few times. The V and J genes are TRBV5-1 and TRBJ2-5; D perhaps matches TRBD2 (7 bases). Germline lookup yields CDR1 SGHRS and CDR2 YFSETQ. V lost 1 base and J lost 2, with 12 bases in between. This CDR3 contains 15 residues. The CDR3 sequence: CASSLRGGGQETQYF. The CDR3 DNA is TGCGCCAGCAGCTTGAGGGGGGGCGGACAAGAGACCCAGTACTTC.

At least ten counts were recorded for this clonotype. The chain links TRBV20-1 to TRBJ2-7; 12 nucleotides line up with TRBD2. CDR3 length: 13 amino acids. V was clipped by 6 bases and J by 6 bases; unmatched bases: 6. Germline V gene sequence: CDR1 DFQATT, CDR2 SNEGSKA (reference sequence). The CDR3 DNA is TGCAGTGCCAGACTAGCGGGAGTCTCCGAGCAGTACTTC. Its translation: CSARLAGVSEQYF.

This clonotype was seen only a few times. V and J are TRBV27 and TRBJ2-2; D is ambiguous. In germline, CDR1 is MNHEY, CDR2 SMNVEV (reference sequence). The CDR3 is 12 amino acids. V lost 9 bases to trimming and J lost 6 bases, with 11 bases between them. CDR3 coding DNA: TGTGCCAGTAAAAGACCCCCCGGGGAGCTGTTTTTT. Protein product: CASKRPPGELFF.

Ten or more counts support this clonotype. The gene calls are TRBV20-1 and TRBJ1-6; 12 bases agree with TRBD1. CDR3 length: 17 residues. Germline CDR1 DFQATT, CDR2 SNEGSKA (reference sequence). V shed 2 bases, J shed 7 bases, and the junction held 9 bases outside the gene matches. The CDR3 is CSARRTGTGGENSPLHF. DNA for the CDR3: TGCAGTGCTAGAAGGACCGGGACAGGGGGCGAGAATTCACCCCTCCACTTT.